The clone carrying this T cell receptor (beta chain) has only one observation. This sample stems from a study of blood T cell repertoires in COVID-19. TCRdb keeps only in-frame clones here, not all; method: immunoSEQ multiplex PCR. The sample carries more than 150,000 clones, about 86% recorded once. Trimming took off 0 bases at V and 4 bases at J, with 16 bases between the two ends. The germline V gene encodes CDR1 LGHDT and CDR2 YNNKEL (reference sequence). The CDR3 runs 17 residues. The chain uses TRBV3-1 (or the pseudogene TRBV3-2) and TRBJ1-5; D might be TRBD1 (5 bases). The specimen was peripheral blood. The source is a man aged 50 to 60 with active or convalescent COVID-19. The CDR3 region has the DNA TGTGCCAGCAGCCAAGAGTCCCTGGTAGGGGTAAATCAGCCCCAGCATTTT. Protein: CASSQESLVGVNQPQHF.